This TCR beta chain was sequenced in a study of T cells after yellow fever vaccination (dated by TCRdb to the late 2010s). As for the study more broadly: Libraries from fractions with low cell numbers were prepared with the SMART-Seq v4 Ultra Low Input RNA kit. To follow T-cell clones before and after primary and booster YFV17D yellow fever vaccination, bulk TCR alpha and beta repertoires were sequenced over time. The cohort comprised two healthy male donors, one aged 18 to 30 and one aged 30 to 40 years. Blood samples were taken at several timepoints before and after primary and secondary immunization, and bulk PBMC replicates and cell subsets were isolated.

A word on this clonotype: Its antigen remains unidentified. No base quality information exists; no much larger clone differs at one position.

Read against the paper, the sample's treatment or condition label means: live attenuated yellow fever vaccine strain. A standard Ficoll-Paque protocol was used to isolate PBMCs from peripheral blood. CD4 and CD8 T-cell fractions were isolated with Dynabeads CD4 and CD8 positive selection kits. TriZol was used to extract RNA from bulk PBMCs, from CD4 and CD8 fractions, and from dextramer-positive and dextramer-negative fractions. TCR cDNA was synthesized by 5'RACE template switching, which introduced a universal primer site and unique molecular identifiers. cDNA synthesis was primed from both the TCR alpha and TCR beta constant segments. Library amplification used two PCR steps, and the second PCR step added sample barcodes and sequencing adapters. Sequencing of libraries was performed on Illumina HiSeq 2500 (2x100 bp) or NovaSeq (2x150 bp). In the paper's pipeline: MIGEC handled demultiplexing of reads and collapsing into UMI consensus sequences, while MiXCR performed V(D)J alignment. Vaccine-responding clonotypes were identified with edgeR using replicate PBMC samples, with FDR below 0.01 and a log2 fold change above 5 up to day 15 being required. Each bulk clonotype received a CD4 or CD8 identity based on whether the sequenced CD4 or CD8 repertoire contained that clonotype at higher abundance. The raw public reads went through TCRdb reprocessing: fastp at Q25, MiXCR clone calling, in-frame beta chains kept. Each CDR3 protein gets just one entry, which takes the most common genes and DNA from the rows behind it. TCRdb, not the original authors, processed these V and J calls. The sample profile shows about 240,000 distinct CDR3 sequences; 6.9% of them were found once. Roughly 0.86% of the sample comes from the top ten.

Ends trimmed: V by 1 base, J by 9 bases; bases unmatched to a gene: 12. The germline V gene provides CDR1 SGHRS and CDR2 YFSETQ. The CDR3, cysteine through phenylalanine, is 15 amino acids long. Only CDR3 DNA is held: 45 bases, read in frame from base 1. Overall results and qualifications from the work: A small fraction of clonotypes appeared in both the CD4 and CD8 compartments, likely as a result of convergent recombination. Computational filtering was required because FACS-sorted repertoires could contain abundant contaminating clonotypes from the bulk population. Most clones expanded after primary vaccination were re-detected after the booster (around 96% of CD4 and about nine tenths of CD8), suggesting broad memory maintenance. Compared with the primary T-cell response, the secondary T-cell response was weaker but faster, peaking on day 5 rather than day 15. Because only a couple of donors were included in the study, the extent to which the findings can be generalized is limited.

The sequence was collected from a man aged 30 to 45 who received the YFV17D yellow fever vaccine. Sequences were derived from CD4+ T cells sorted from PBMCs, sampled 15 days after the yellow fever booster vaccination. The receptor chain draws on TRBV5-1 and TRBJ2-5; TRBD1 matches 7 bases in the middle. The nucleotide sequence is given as TGCGCCAGCAGCTTGCCGTCGACAGGGATGGAAGCCCAGTACTTC. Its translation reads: CASSLPSTGMEAQYF.